This T cell receptor (beta chain) was observed in a study of blood T cell repertoires in COVID-19 (dated by TCRdb to 2018 to 2021). General notes on the study: Samples covering the acute and convalescent phases of COVID-19 were provided by collaborators in the United States, Italy and Spain. The material from the prospective study consisted of cDNA or gDNA derived from T cells, B-cell-depleted T cells, or PBMCs. Deeply sampled blood TCRbeta repertoires from subjects exposed to, actively infected with, or recovered from COVID-19 were included in the dataset. The repertoires were released in a freely available public database intended as a resource for research on the immune response to SARS-CoV-2. Samples were obtained from the ongoing ImmuneRACE study (first 160 participants) and from about 1,300 subjects provided by 6 global collaborators. Sample metadata almost always included a de-identified subject ID, COVID-19 status, age in years and sex. HLA class I and class II types, where available, came from metadata supplied by the sample provider rather than from assay-based typing.

CDR1 and CDR2, looked up from the germline V gene, are MNHEY and SVGAGI. Its CDR3 holds 14 amino acids, cysteine through phenylalanine. Kept here is only the CDR3 DNA, which spans 42 bases and is read in frame from base 1. V and J lose 6 bases and 5 bases, and a span of 14 bases separates them. The paper's findings and limits, for the study overall: The amount of clinical and demographic metadata varied by source and participant and was provided uncurated.

In regard to this clone: The specificity of this receptor is unknown. No base quality values were provided; no much bigger clone lies one nucleotide off.

The collaborating institutions used their own protocols to collect whole blood in K2EDTA tubes. For TCRbeta analysis, collaborators shipped samples in one of three forms: frozen whole blood, isolated PBMCs, or DNA extracted from either of those sample types. TCRbeta CDR3 regions were amplified from genomic DNA using the immunoSEQ Assay, a bias-controlled multiplex PCR. In the paper's pipeline: Within the assay, amplification of reference gene primers was used to estimate how many nucleated cells each sample contained. To quantify the absolute abundance of each unique TCRbeta CDR3 rearrangement, sequence reads were collapsed and filtered. For each sample, productive Simpson clonality was calculated as the square root of Simpson's diversity index over productive rearrangements. TCRdb took over this immuneACCESS table, retaining in-frame rearrangements with V and J assigned. Such tables are incomplete; in checked studies, under half of the missing clones stem from an unresolved V gene, and the remainder is unexplained. The V and J calls and clone size come from that table; D and trimming were worked out from the DNA. The sample records about 210,000 clones, about 91% of which are singletons. The ten largest clonotypes hold about 1.3% of the sample.

The TCR sequence derives from a man aged 25 to 45 with acute or convalescent COVID-19. Sequencing was performed on peripheral blood. The V and J segments used are TRBV6-5 and TRBJ1-3, with the D gene not confidently named. The DNA reads as follows: TGTGCCAGCAGCCACGAGGATTCAAGAAACACCATATATTTT. Its protein product is CASSHEDSRNTIYF.